These 2 T cell receptor beta chains came from one sample sequenced in a study of shared clonotypes between healthy human individuals. Profiled with immunoSEQ multiplex PCR; TCRdb holds only in-frame clones, not every one. The data contain some 700,000 clones, about 92% of them seen just once; the ten biggest clones take up less than 40%. Source material: memory CD8+ T cells from PBMCs. Described subset: CD45RO+ cells pooled with CCR7-negative TemRA cells. The receptors were gathered from a man aged 18 to 30 in good health. Some clones in this sample may be carry-over from other donors' samples.

The CDR3: CASSLIQGRRADTQYF. The CDR3, as DNA: TGCGCCAGCAGCTTGATACAGGGTAGGAGGGCAGATACGCAGTATTTT. V and J are TRBV5-1 and TRBJ2-3, with D tentatively TRBD1 or TRBD2 (6 bases each). This CDR3 region has 16 residues. Germline loops: CDR1 SGHRS, CDR2 YFSETQ. Deletions cut 1 base from V and 4 bases from J, with 16 bases between. Drawing the rest from reference TRBV5-1 and TRBJ2-3, the complete variable domain is KAGVTQTPRYLIKTRGQQVTLSCSPISGHRSVSWYQQTPGQGLQFLFEYFSETQRNKGNFPGRFSGRQFSNSRSEMNVSTLELGDSALYLCASSLIQGRRADTQYFGPGTRLTVL.

Regarding this clone: Other DNA variants within this sample encode the same CDR3. The CDR3 nucleotides are TGTGCCAGCAGCTTAGCGTGGACAGATACGCAGTATTTT. Translating it yields CASSLAWTDTQYF. This chain connects TRBV7-9 to TRBJ2-3; D is ambiguous. This CDR3 is built from 13 residues. CDR1 is SEHNR and CDR2 is FQNEAQ in the germline V gene (reference sequence). Trimming stripped 0 bases from V and 3 bases from J, with 4 bases between.